The source of this T cell receptor beta chain is a study of T cells after posttransplantation cyclophosphamide. This clone was seen repeatedly, ten times or more. Its antigen is still unknown. This CDR3 has 15 residues. CDR1 and CDR2 from the germline V gene are ENHRY and SYGVKD. V lost 9 bases, J lost 2 bases, and 5 bases stayed unmatched. Assay used: immunoSEQ multiplex PCR; TCRdb lists only in-frame clones, some missing. The repertoire consists of about 24,000 clones, none detected only once. Broader study findings: Later post-transplant blood repertoires were often dominated by donor CD8+ memory clones. Tissue-infiltrating T cells from skin or gut overlapped little with blood T cells. Recipient CMV seropositivity and CMV reactivation strongly tracked TRB clonality.

This TCR came from a woman aged 55-75 years in good health, CMV-negative, and a related stem cell transplant donor. This rearrangement joins TRBV10-3 to TRBJ1-6, with TRBD1 identical over 9 bases. The specimen sequenced was PBMCs. DNA for the CDR3: TGTGCCATAGGGACAGGGAGTCCCTATAATTCACCCCTCCACTTT. It is translated as CAIGTGSPYNSPLHF.